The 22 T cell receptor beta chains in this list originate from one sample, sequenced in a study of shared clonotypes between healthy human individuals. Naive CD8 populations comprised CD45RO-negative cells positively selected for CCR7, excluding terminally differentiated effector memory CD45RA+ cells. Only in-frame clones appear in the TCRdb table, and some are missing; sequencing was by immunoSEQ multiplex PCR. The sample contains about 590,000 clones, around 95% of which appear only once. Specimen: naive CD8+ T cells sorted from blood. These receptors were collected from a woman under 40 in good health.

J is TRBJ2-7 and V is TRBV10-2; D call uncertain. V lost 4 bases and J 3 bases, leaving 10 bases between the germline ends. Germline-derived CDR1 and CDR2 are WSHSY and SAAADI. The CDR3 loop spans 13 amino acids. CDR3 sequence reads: CASSGSKYYEQYF. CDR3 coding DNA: TGCGCCAGCAGTGGGAGCAAATACTACGAGCAGTACTTC.

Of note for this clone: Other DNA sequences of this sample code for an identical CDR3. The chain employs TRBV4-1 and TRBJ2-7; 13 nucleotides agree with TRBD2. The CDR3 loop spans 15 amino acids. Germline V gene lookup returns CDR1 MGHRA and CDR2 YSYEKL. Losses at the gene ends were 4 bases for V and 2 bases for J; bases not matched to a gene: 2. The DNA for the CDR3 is TGCGCCAGCAGCCTAGGGACTAGCGGGACCTACGAGCAGTACTTC. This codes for CASSLGTSGTYEQYF.

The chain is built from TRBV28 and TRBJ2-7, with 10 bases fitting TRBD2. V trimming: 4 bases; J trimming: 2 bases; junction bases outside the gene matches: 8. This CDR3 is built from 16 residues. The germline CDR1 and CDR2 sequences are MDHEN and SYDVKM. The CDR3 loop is CASSSRLAGAPYEQYF. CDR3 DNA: TGTGCCAGCAGTTCCCGGCTAGCGGGAGCCCCCTACGAGCAGTACTTC.

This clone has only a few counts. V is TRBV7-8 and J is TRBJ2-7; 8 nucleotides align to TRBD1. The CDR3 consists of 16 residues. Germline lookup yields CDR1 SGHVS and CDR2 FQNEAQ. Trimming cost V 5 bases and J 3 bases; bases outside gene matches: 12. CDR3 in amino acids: CASSSTNKDRDYEQYF. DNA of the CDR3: TGTGCCAGCAGCAGCACCAACAAGGACAGGGACTACGAGCAGTACTTC.

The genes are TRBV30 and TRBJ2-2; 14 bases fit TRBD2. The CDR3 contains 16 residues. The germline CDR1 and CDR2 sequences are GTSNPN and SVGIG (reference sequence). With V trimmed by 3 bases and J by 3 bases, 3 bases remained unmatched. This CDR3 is CAWRGTSGRDTGELFF. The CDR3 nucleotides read TGTGCCTGGAGAGGGACTAGCGGGAGAGACACCGGGGAGCTGTTTTTT.

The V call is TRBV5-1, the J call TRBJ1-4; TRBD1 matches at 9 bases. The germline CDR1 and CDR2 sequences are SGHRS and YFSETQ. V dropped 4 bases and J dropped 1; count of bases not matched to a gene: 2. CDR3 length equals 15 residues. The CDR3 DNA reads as TGCGCCAGCAGCCCGACAGGGGGAACTAATGAAAAACTGTTTTTT. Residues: CASSPTGGTNEKLFF.

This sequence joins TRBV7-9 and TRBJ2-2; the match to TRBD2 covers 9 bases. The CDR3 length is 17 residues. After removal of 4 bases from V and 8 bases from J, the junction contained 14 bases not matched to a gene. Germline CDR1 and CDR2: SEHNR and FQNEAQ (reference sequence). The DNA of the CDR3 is TGTGCCAGCAGCTATCAGGGACCGGGACTAGCAACTGGGGAGCTGTTTTTT. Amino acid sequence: CASSYQGPGLATGELFF.

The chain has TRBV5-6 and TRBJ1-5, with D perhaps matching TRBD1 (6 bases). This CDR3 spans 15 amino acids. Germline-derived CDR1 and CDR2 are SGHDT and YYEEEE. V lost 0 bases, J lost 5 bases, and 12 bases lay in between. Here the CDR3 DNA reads TGTGCCAGCAGCTTGGCGGGGGGGCGCGATCAGCCCCAGCATTTT. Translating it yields CASSLAGGRDQPQHF.

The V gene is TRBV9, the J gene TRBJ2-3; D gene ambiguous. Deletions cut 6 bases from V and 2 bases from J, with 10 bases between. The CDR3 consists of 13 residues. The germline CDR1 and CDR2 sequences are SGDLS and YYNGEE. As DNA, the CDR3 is TGTGCCAGCATGGGATCAACCACAGATACGCAGTATTTT. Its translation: CASMGSTTDTQYF.

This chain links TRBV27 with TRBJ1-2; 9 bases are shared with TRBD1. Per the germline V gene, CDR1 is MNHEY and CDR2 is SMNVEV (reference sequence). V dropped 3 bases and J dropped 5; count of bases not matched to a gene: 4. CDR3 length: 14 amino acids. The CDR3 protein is CASSFAGTGYGYTF. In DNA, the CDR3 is TGTGCCAGCAGTTTTGCCGGGACAGGGTATGGCTACACCTTC.

The CDR3 loop reads CASSYFGQWETQYF. The CDR3, as DNA: TGTGCCAGCAGTTACTTTGGGCAATGGGAGACCCAGTACTTC. The chain couples TRBV6-6 to TRBJ2-5; D uncertain. This CDR3 has 14 amino acids. Germline V lookup: CDR1 MNHNY, CDR2 SVGAGI (reference sequence). Trimming took off 1 base at V and 5 bases at J, with 11 bases between the two ends.

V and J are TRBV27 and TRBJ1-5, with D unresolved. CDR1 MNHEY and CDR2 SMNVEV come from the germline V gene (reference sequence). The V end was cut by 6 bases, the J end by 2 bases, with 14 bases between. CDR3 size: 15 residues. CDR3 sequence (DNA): TGTGCCAGCAGCCTTGCTGCAGTGGGCAATCAGCCCCAGCATTTT. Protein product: CASSLAAVGNQPQHF.

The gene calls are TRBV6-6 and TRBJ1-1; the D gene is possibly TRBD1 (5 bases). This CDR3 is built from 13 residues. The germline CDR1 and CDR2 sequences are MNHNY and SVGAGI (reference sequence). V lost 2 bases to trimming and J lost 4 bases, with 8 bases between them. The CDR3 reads CASSYGAATEAFF. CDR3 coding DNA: TGTGCCAGCAGTTACGGGGCAGCCACTGAAGCTTTCTTT.

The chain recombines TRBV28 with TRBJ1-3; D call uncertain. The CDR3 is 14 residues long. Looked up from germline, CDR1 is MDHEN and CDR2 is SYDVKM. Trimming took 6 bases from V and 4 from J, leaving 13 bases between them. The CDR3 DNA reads TGTGCCAGCAGGAGAACCGCCAGCGGAAACACCATATATTTT. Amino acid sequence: CASRRTASGNTIYF.

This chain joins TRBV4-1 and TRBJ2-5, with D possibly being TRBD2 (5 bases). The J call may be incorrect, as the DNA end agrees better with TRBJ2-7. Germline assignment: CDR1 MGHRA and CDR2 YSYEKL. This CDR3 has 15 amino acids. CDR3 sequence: CASSLQLGSSYEQYF. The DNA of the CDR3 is TGCGCCAGCAGCCTGCAATTGGGGAGCTCCTACGAGCAGTACTTC.

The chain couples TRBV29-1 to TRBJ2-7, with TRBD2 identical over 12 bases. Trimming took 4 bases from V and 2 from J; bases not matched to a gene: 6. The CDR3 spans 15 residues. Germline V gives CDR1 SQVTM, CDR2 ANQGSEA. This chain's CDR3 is CSVVTSGRRTYEQYF. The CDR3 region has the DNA TGCAGCGTTGTTACTAGCGGGAGGAGGACCTACGAGCAGTACTTC.

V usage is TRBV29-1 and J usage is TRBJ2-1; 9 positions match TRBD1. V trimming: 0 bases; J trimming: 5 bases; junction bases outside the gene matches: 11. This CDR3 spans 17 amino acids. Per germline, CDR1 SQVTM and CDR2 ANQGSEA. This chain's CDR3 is CSVEDPHWDRVNNEQFF. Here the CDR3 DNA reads TGCAGCGTTGAAGATCCTCATTGGGACAGGGTAAACAATGAGCAGTTCTTC.

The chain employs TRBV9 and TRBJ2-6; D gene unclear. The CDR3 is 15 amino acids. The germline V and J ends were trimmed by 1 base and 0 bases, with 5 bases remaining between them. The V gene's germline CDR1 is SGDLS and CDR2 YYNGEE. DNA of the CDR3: TGTGCCAGCAGCGTACAGACCTCTGGGGCCAACGTCCTGACTTTC. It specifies CASSVQTSGANVLTF.

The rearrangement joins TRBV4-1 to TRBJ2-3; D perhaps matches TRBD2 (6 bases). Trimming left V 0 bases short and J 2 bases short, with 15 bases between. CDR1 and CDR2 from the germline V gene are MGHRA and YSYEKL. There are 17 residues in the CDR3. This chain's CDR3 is CASSQDDIGGATDTQYF. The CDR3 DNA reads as TGCGCCAGCAGCCAAGATGATATCGGCGGGGCCACAGATACGCAGTATTTT.

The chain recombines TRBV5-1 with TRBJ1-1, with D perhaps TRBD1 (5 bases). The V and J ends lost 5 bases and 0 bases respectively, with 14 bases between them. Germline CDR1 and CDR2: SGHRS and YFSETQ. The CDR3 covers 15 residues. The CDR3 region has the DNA TGCGCCAGCAGTGAGGACACCAGACTGAACACTGAAGCTTTCTTT. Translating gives CASSEDTRLNTEAFF.

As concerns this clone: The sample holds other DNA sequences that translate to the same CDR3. CDR3 bases: TGTGCCATCTCGAGGGACTACAATGAGCAGTTCTTC. This encodes CAISRDYNEQFF. The rearrangement uses TRBV10-3 and TRBJ2-1, with D tentatively TRBD2 (5 bases). Germline CDR1 ENHRY, CDR2 SYGVKD. The CDR3 runs to 12 residues. The V and J ends lost 8 bases and 3 bases respectively, with 8 bases between them.

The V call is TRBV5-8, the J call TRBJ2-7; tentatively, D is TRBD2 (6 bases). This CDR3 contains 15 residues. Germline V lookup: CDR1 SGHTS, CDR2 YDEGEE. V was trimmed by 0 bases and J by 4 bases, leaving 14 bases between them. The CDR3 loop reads CASSLAGGGGYEQYF. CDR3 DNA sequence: TGTGCCAGCAGCTTGGCCGGGGGTGGTGGATACGAGCAGTACTTC. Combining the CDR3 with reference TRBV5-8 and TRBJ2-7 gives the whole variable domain EAGVTQSPTHLIKTRGQQATLRCSPISGHTSVYWYQQALGLGLQFLLWYDEGEERNRGNFPPRFSGRQFPNYSSELNVNALELEDSALYLCASSLAGGGGYEQYFGPGTRLTVT.